This T cell receptor (beta chain) was retrieved from a study of beta chain features in type 1 diabetes. Expressed TCRB transcripts got sequenced, as all isolated RNA was reverse transcribed. Measured with immunoSEQ multiplex PCR; TCRdb has only the in-frame clones, and not every one. The data hold roughly 180,000 clones, with 6% to 9% observed a single time. Study-level results: TCRB CDR3 length was moderately but significantly reduced in all four CD4+ subsets of Type 1 diabetes patients. The study found that naive, central memory and Treg TCRB repertoires appeared more similar in patients than in healthy donors.

This CDR3 has 16 amino acids. The germline CDR1 and CDR2 sequences are LNHNV and YYDKDF (reference sequence). V lost 0 bases to trimming and J lost 6 bases, with 16 bases between them. This clone came up a few times. Antigen: not known. This sequence joins TRBV15 and TRBJ2-3; D might be TRBD1 (8 bases). The sample was central memory CD4+ T cells from blood. This TCR came from a man aged 18 to 30 with type 1 diabetes. The CDR3 sequence: CATSRDRLQGGDTQYF. The CDR3 DNA follows: TGTGCCACCAGCAGAGATCGATTACAGGGGGGGGATACGCAGTATTTT.